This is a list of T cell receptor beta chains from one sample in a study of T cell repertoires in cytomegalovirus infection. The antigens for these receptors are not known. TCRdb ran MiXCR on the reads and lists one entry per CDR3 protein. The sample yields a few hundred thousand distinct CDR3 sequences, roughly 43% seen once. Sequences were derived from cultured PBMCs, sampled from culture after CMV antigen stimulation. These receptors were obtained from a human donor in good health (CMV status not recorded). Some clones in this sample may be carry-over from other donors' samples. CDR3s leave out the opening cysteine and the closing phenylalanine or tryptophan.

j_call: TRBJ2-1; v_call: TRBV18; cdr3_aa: ASSATGDNEQF
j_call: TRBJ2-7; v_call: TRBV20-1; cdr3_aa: SAGLAATSDYEQY
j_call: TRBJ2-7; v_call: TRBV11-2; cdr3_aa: ASSYRLAGDEQY
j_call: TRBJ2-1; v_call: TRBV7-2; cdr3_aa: ASSLAWGGNEQF
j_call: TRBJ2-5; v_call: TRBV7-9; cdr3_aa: ASSLVGVQTQY
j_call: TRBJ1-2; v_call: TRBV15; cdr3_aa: ATSSGRFYGYT
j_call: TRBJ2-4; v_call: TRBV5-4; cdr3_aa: ASSLGGANIQY
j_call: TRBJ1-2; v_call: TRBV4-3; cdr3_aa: ASSQDERNYGYT
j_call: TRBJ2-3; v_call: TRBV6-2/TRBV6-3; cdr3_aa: ASSYFTGTSWDTQY
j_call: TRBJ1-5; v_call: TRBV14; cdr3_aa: ASSQTGGEAQH
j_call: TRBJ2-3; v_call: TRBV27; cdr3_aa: ASSLSISVLDTQY
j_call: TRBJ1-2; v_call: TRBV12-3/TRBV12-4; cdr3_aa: ASSPAGSARGYT
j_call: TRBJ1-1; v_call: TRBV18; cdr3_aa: ASSTDRGLLNTEAF
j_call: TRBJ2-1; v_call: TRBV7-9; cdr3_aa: ASREGGSWANEQF
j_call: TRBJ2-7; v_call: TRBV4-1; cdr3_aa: ASSQDLDSGVSYEQY
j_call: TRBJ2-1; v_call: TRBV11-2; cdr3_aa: ASSLAQGTTYNEQF
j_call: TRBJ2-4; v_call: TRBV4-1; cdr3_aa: ASSQEGTGRGNIQY
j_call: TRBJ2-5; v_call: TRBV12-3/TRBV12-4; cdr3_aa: ASSLPRPDGTQY
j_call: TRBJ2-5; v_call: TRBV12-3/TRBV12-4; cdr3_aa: ASAINRRETQY
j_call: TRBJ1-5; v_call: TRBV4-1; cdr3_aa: ASSQDRAGMGQPQH
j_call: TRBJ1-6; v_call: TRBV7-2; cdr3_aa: ASSPFGQNDSPLH
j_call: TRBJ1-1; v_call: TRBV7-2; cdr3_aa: ASSGQRSEAF